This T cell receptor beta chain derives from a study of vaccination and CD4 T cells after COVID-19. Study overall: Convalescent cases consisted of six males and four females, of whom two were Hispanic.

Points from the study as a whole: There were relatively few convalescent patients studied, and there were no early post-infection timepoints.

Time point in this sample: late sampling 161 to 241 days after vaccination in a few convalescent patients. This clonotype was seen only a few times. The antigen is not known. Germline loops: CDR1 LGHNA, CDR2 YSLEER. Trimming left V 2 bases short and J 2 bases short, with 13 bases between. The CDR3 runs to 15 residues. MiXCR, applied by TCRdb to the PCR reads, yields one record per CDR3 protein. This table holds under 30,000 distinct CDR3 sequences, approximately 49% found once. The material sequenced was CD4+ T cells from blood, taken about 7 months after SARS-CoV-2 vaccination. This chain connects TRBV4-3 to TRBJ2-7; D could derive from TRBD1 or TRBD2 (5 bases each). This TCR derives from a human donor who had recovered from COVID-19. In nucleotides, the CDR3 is TGCGCCAGCAGCCAAACATCGGGACCCACCTACGAGCAGTACTTC. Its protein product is CASSQTSGPTYEQYF.